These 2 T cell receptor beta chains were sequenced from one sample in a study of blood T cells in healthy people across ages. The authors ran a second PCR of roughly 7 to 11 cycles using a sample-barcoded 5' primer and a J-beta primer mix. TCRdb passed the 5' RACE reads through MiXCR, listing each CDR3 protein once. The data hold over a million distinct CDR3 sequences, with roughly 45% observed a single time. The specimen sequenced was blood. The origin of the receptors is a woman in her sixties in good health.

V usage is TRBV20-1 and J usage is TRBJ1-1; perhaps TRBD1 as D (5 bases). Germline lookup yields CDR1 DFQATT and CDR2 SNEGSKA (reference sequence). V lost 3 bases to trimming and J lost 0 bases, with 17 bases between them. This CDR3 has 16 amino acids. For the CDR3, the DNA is TGCAGTGCTAGCCCCCACAGGCAGCGGATGAACACTGAAGCTTTCTTT. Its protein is CSASPHRQRMNTEAFF.

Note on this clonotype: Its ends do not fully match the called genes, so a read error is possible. CDR3 sequence reads: CSVAPGQGGVSGANVPTF. In DNA form, the CDR3 reads TGCAGCGTTGCCCCCGGACAGGGTGGGGTCTCTGGGGCCAACGTCCCGACTTTC. The chain uses TRBV29-1 and TRBJ2-6; 8 bases are a match to TRBD1. The CDR3 totals 18 residues. In germline, CDR1 is SQVTM, CDR2 ANQGSEA.